What follows is one T cell receptor (beta chain) and its context. Deletions cut 0 bases from V and 4 bases from J, with 9 bases between. The CDR3 is 14 amino acids. Germline V CDR1 and CDR2: LNHNV, YYDKDF (reference sequence). Authors' data handling: Scientists estimated how many nucleated cells there were by amplifying reference gene primers. Profiled with immunoSEQ multiplex PCR; TCRdb holds only in-frame clones, not every one. D and trimming were read from the DNA, whereas the V and J calls and clone size are those reported in that table. The sample carries about 83,000 clones, roughly nine tenths recorded once. The sample comes from a study of blood T cell repertoires in COVID-19. Study-wide background: Collection of acute and convalescent COVID-19 samples took place in the United States, Italy and Spain. T cells, B-cell-depleted T cells, or PBMCs supplied cDNA or gDNA.

This TCR was sampled from a woman between 50 and 59 years old with active or convalescent COVID-19. The V call is TRBV15, the J call TRBJ1-2; TRBD1 is a possible D gene (5 bases). The sequenced sample was peripheral blood. The CDR3 coding sequence is TGTGCCACCAGCAGAGACGAGCAGGGCTATGGCTACACCTTC. Translation gives CATSRDEQGYGYTF.